The 10 T cell receptor beta chains below all came from one sample that was sequenced in a study of blood T cell repertoires in COVID-19. TCRdb keeps only in-frame clones here, not all; method: immunoSEQ multiplex PCR. The repertoire holds about 240,000 clones, with 81% as singletons. Sample: peripheral blood. Receptors originate from an elderly woman with COVID-19, enrolled during active disease.

The chain joins TRBV7-9 to TRBJ1-1; D gene unclear. From germline, CDR1 is SEHNR and CDR2 FQNEAQ (reference sequence). CDR3 length: 14 amino acids. V lost 2 bases and J 5 bases, leaving 12 bases between the germline ends. In DNA, the CDR3 is TGTGCCAGCAGCTTACATGAGGCACGAACTGAAGCTTTCTTT. This gives the protein CASSLHEARTEAFF.

The chain carries TRBV4-1 and TRBJ2-7, with TRBD2 as a possible D gene (5 bases). Per the germline V gene, CDR1 is MGHRA and CDR2 is YSYEKL. This CDR3 has 15 residues. V was trimmed by 1 base and J by 2 bases, leaving 12 bases between them. The CDR3 here is CASSQGPVGAYEQYF. CDR3 nucleotide sequence: TGCGCCAGCAGCCAAGGCCCTGTGGGAGCCTACGAGCAGTACTTC.

The rearrangement uses TRBV18 and TRBJ1-1, with D possibly TRBD1 on 5 matching bases. The V end lost 6 bases, the J end lost 6 bases, and 8 bases lay between the germline ends. In germline, CDR1 is KGHSH, CDR2 LQKENI. This CDR3 spans 11 amino acids. As DNA, the CDR3 is TGTGCCAGCTCTCGACAGTCTGAAGCTTTCTTT. Its protein product is CASSRQSEAFF. The variable domain in full, with the rest retrieved from reference TRBV18 and TRBJ1-1, is NAGVMQNPRHLVRRRGQEARLRCSPMKGHSHVYWYRQLPEEGLKFMVYLQKENIIDESGMPKERFSAEFPKEGPSILRIQQVVRGDSAAYFCASSRQSEAFFGQGTRLTVV.

This clone was observed a few times. The rearrangement links TRBV3-1 (or the pseudogene TRBV3-2) to TRBJ1-3; D gene uncertain. The CDR3 loop spans 14 amino acids. With 4 bases removed from V and 1 base from J, the gap between germline ends came to 8 bases. CDR1 LGHDT and CDR2 YNNKEL come from the germline V gene (reference sequence). CDR3 DNA: TGTGCCAGCAGCCTCCCGCGATCTGGAAACACCATATATTTT. It translates to CASSLPRSGNTIYF.

The chain links TRBV5-6 to TRBJ1-1, with 8 bases that match TRBD1. Germline V CDR1 and CDR2: SGHDT, YYEEEE. This CDR3 contains 15 residues. Trimming removed 2 bases from V and 6 bases from J; junction bases left unmatched: 9. DNA of the CDR3: TGTGCCAGCAGCTTTGGACAGGGTAGTTTCGCTGAAGCTTTCTTT. Translated, it gives CASSFGQGSFAEAFF.

This clone is a singleton in its sample. V gene TRBV6-5 combines with J gene TRBJ1-5, with 10 nucleotides matching TRBD1. J gave up 5 bases and V 5 bases, and 6 bases lay outside the gene matches. CDR1 is MNHEY and CDR2 is SVGAGI in the germline V gene. There are 15 residues in the CDR3. As DNA, the CDR3 is TGTGCCAGCAGTAAACCGGGACAGGGGTATCAGCCCCAGCATTTT. As protein: CASSKPGQGYQPQHF.

The chain links TRBV5-4 to TRBJ2-3, with D uncertain. The length of the CDR3 is 12 residues. CDR1 and CDR2 (germline): SGHNT, YYREEE (reference sequence). V was cut by 0 bases and J by 7 bases, with 6 bases left in between. The CDR3 here is CASSLDSNTQYF. The CDR3 DNA sequence: TGTGCCAGCAGCTTGGACTCAAATACGCAGTATTTT.

The genes are TRBV18 and TRBJ2-7, with 7 nucleotides matching TRBD1. V gave up 2 bases and J gave up 7 bases; unmatched junction bases: 14. The CDR3 totals 16 residues. Germline lookup yields CDR1 KGHSH and CDR2 LQKENI. CDR3 residues: CASSPVGRGYLREQYF. The CDR3 nucleotides read TGTGCCAGCTCACCAGTGGGCAGGGGGTATTTGAGAGAGCAGTACTTC.

This clone was recorded once. The chain couples TRBV18 to TRBJ2-7; 7 bases map to TRBD1. Looked up from germline, CDR1 is KGHSH and CDR2 is LQKENI. J gave up 5 bases and V 8 bases, and 6 bases lay outside the gene matches. CDR3 length equals 12 residues. This chain's CDR3 is CASTRQGDEQYF. In nucleotides, the CDR3 is TGTGCCAGCACCAGACAGGGAGACGAGCAGTACTTC. Full variable domain (remainder filled in from reference TRBV18 and TRBJ2-7): NAGVMQNPRHLVRRRGQEARLRCSPMKGHSHVYWYRQLPEEGLKFMVYLQKENIIDESGMPKERFSAEFPKEGPSILRIQQVVRGDSAAYFCASTRQGDEQYFGPGTRLTVT.

This clone showed up just a few times. CDR3 sequence (DNA): TGTGCCAGCGGGGGGACAGGGGAAGCTTTCTTT. Encoded protein: CASGGTGEAFF. J is TRBJ1-1 and V is TRBV6-5; 9 nucleotides line up with TRBD1. This CDR3 spans 11 amino acids. V shed 8 bases and J 8 bases; nucleotides not matched to a gene: 3. The V gene's germline CDR1 is MNHEY and CDR2 SVGAGI.